Listed here are 21 T cell receptor beta chains from one sample, sequenced in a study of CXCR3-negative and CXCR3-positive naive CD8 T cells (dated by TCRdb to about 2019). Sequencing was performed on a NextSeq 550. The Human TCR Profiling Kit (MiLaboratory) was used to make UMI-labeled 5' RACE TRB cDNA libraries. TCRdb reprocessed the reads into one record per CDR3 protein sequence, lacking DNA. The table for this sample lists around 26,000 distinct CDR3 sequences. Approximately 2.6% of the sample lies in the top ten. Sequencing input: naive CXCR3- CD8+ T cells from blood. What the cell subset or site label conveys for this sample: CD45RO-CCR7+CD27+CD95- naive CD8+ T cells lacking CXCR3 (TNR3-). The receptors were sampled from a human donor in good health. Some clones in this sample may be carry-over from other donors' samples.

V and J are TRBV25-1 and TRBJ1-1; TCRdb outputs TRBD1, but without DNA this stays unchecked. Germline V CDR1 and CDR2: MGHDK, SYGVNS. The CDR3 loop spans 15 amino acids. Here the CDR3 reads CASIAWTGTNTEAFF.

CDR3 residues: CASGLQQGSNQPQHF. This rearrangement joins TRBV27 to TRBJ1-5; TCRdb's D gene call, TRBD1, goes unchecked for lack of DNA. The CDR3 totals 15 residues. Germline CDR1 reads MNHEY; CDR2 reads SMNVEV (reference sequence).

The V and J genes are TRBV12-3 or TRBV12-4 and TRBJ2-3; as DNA is missing, the TRBD1 call by TCRdb cannot be tested. This CDR3 spans 15 amino acids. The CDR3 sequence is CASTSMGGSADTQYF.

V gene TRBV12-3 or TRBV12-4 combines with J gene TRBJ1-1; as DNA is missing, the TRBD1 call by TCRdb cannot be tested. This CDR3 contains 15 residues. This chain's CDR3 is CASSKPLQGATMAFF.

The chain carries TRBV7-8 and TRBJ2-2. Germline V CDR1 and CDR2: SGHVS, FQNEAQ. This CDR3 contains 13 residues. CDR3 sequence: CASSLPYTGELFF.

This chain connects TRBV6-5 to TRBJ2-2; TCRdb outputs TRBD1, but without DNA this stays unchecked. The CDR3 loop spans 15 amino acids. From germline, CDR1 is MNHEY and CDR2 SVGAGI. CDR3 in amino acids: CASSKTGGAHGELFF.

The V gene is TRBV7-9, the J gene TRBJ2-7; TCRdb proposes TRBD1, but this gene call is untestable without DNA. CDR3 length: 16 amino acids. CDR1 is SEHNR and CDR2 is FQNEAQ in the germline V gene (reference sequence). The CDR3 reads CASTPVPGQGTYEQYF. The whole variable domain, filled in from reference TRBV7-9 and TRBJ2-7, reads DTGVSQNPRHKITKRGQNVTFRCDPISEHNRLYWYRQTLGQGPEFLTYFQNEAQLEKSRLLSDRFSAERPKGSFSTLEIQRTEQGDSAMYLCASTPVPGQGTYEQYFGPGTRLTVT.

The chain uses TRBV29-1 and TRBJ1-1. Germline V gives CDR1 SQVTM, CDR2 ANQGSEA. The CDR3 is made up of 11 amino acids. CDR3 protein: CSVRGNTEAFF.

The rearrangement links TRBV20-1 to TRBJ1-2. The CDR3 is 11 amino acids. Germline assignment: CDR1 DFQATT and CDR2 SNEGSKA (reference sequence). The CDR3 reads CSAKDPRGYTF.

The rearrangement links TRBV27 to TRBJ2-7; without DNA, the TCRdb call of TRBD1 cannot be checked. Germline V lookup: CDR1 MNHEY, CDR2 SMNVEV (reference sequence). The CDR3 contains 13 residues. CDR3 protein: CASSLNRHYEQYF.

V is TRBV10-3 and J is TRBJ1-2. Per germline, CDR1 ENHRY and CDR2 SYGVKD. The CDR3 length is 15 residues. The CDR3 reads CAISESAPRIHGYTF.

V usage is TRBV2 and J usage is TRBJ2-4; the D call from TCRdb, TRBD1, cannot be confirmed without DNA. Germline V gives CDR1 SNHLY, CDR2 FYNNEI. This CDR3 comprises 13 residues. The CDR3 loop is CASSRQGTNIQYF. Variable domain in full (rest from reference TRBV2 and TRBJ2-4): EPEVTQTPSHQVTQMGQEVILRCVPISNHLYFYWYRQILGQKVEFLVSFYNNEISEKSEIFDDQFSVERPDGSNFTLKIRSTKLEDSAMYFCASSRQGTNIQYFGAGTRLSVL.

The V gene is TRBV9, the J gene TRBJ2-1; lacking DNA, the TRBD1 call made by TCRdb goes unchecked. This CDR3 spans 14 amino acids. Germline values: CDR1 SGDLS, CDR2 YYNGEE. The CDR3 loop reads CASSHDRGGDEQFF.

This chain connects TRBV29-1 to TRBJ2-3; TCRdb names TRBD1, which stays unverified in the absence of DNA. The CDR3 has 13 amino acids. The V gene's germline CDR1 is SQVTM and CDR2 ANQGSEA. The CDR3: CSVWTGSADTQYF.

The V and J genes are TRBV7-9 and TRBJ2-1; TCRdb outputs TRBD1, but without DNA this stays unchecked. Germline loops: CDR1 SEHNR, CDR2 FQNEAQ (reference sequence). The CDR3 consists of 15 residues. CDR3 sequence reads: CASSIPWTANIEQFF.

This CDR3 reads CSVLPGGGSNEQYF. The rearrangement joins TRBV29-1 to TRBJ2-7; the D gene TCRdb calls, TRBD1, cannot be checked with no DNA. The CDR3 spans 14 residues. CDR1 is SQVTM and CDR2 is ANQGSEA in the germline V gene.

The gene calls are TRBV15 and TRBJ2-1; TCRdb calls TRBD2, which cannot be checked without DNA. The CDR3 is made up of 15 amino acids. CDR1 and CDR2 from the germline V gene are LNHNV and YYDKDF (reference sequence). The chain's CDR3 is CATSRDMGDRYAQFF.

The rearrangement links TRBV18 to TRBJ2-1; TCRdb designates TRBD1, a call that cannot be tested without DNA. This CDR3 region has 19 residues. CDR1 is KGHSH and CDR2 is LQKENI in the germline V gene. The CDR3 here is CASSPPRTGEAVSYNEQFF.

The rearrangement joins TRBV4-3 to TRBJ2-2; TCRdb names TRBD1, which stays unverified in the absence of DNA. The length of the CDR3 is 15 residues. Germline loops: CDR1 LGHNA, CDR2 YSLEER. This chain's CDR3 is CASSPGTGDSGELFF.

The genes are TRBV6-6 and TRBJ2-7; the D gene TCRdb calls, TRBD1, cannot be checked with no DNA. From germline, CDR1 is MNHNY and CDR2 SVGAGI (reference sequence). The CDR3 spans 14 residues. The CDR3 spells CASSYYPGPNEQYF.

The V and J genes are TRBV12-3 or TRBV12-4 and TRBJ2-6; TCRdb indicates TRBD2, and absent DNA this call remains unverified. The CDR3 totals 16 residues. CDR3: CASSPSLGSGANVLTF.